The TCR beta chain under discussion was sequenced for a study of beta chain features in type 1 diabetes. Study background: Patients were similar to healthy donors in age and gender (as well as in cell yields).

This clone showed up just a few times. The antigen is not known. The study, taken as a whole, reports: Moderately but significantly shorter TCRB CDR3s were found in Type 1 diabetes patients in all four CD4+ subsets. Any role of HLA type in TCRB rearrangement remained unresolved here.

The sequenced template was cDNA made from the entire isolated RNA. The method was immunoSEQ multiplex PCR; TCRdb's version includes in-frame clones alone and lacks a portion of them. The table lists 200,000 to 300,000 clones, about 15% of them singletons. Staining for CD45RO/CCR7/CD25/CD127/CD95/CD27 allowed sorting of CD4+ naive, central memory, regulatory and stem cell-like memory cells. The TCR was taken from a man in his thirties or forties with type 1 diabetes. Sequenced sample: naive CD4+ T cells from blood.

CDR3 in amino acids: CASSIDFVGGQETQYF. As DNA, the CDR3 is TGTGCCAGTAGTATAGATTTCGTCGGGGGCCAAGAGACCCAGTACTTC. J is TRBJ2-5 and V is TRBV19, with a tentative D call TRBD2 (6 bases). V was cut by 0 bases and J by 1 base, with 12 bases left in between. The length of the CDR3 is 16 residues. Germline V gene sequence: CDR1 LNHDA, CDR2 SQIVND (reference sequence).